This T cell receptor beta chain was sequenced for a study of CD8+ T cells in alopecia areata. Study background: By percentage of affected scalp area, the severity of treated patients was scored.

This CDR3 spans 13 amino acids. In germline, CDR1 is MDHEN, CDR2 SYDVKM. The V gene lost 4 bases and the J gene lost 7 bases, with 11 bases spanning the gap. This clone was counted only a few times. Treatment defined: oral pan-JAK inhibitor, 5-10 mg twice daily. cDNA reverse transcribed from extracted RNA served as the sequencing template. Profiled with immunoSEQ multiplex PCR; TCRdb holds only in-frame clones, not every one. The sample shows fewer than 250,000 clones, 35% to 40% of them seen only once. The origin of this receptor is a human donor with alopecia areata. The V call is TRBV28, the J call TRBJ1-5, with a possible D match to TRBD1 (5 bases). Sequences were derived from CD4+ T cells sorted from blood, sampled at approximately week 30, from a patient treated with tofacitinib. DNA for the CDR3: TGTGCCAGCAGTTATGACAGAAGGCAGCCCCAGCATTTT. Its translation is CASSYDRRQPQHF.